The present T cell receptor beta chain was sequenced within a study of control samples from healthy donors and cancer patients. Generated by immunoSEQ multiplex PCR, the TCRdb table keeps only in-frame clones and is missing some. The table records 400,000 to 500,000 clones, around 90% of them present only once. Sequences were obtained from PBMCs. The clonotype comes from a man in his forties with head and neck cancer.

The CDR3 sequence: CASSLGGQGAPGYTEAFF. CDR3 DNA: TGTGCCAGCAGCTTAGGGGGACAGGGGGCCCCAGGGTACACTGAAGCTTTCTTT. V usage is TRBV7-2 and J usage is TRBJ1-1; TRBD1 agrees at 12 bases. With 1 base clipped from V and 3 bases from J, the junction kept 9 bases outside the gene matches. Looked up from germline, CDR1 is SGHTA and CDR2 is FQGNSA. This CDR3 has 18 amino acids.